Ten or more counts support the clone carrying this TCR beta chain. Its cognate antigen is unknown. TCR beta CDR3 regions were amplified from RNA transcripts. First-round RT-PCR with HTBI primers amplified the TCR CDR3 region. TCRdb recomputed calls from the multiplex PCR reads with MiXCR, one row per CDR3 protein. The sample includes roughly 360,000 distinct CDR3 sequences, about 13% of them seen just once. Patients were excluded because of uncontrolled infection, other autoimmune disease, pregnancy or lactation. When hyperthyroidism was first diagnosed, the blood sample was taken, preceding any ophthalmopathy symptoms. The length of the CDR3 is 16 residues. J was trimmed by 5 bases and V by 0 bases; bases with no gene match: 6. Per the germline V gene, CDR1 is LGHDT and CDR2 is YNNKEL (reference sequence). This sample is drawn from a study of T cells in Graves' hyperthyroidism and ophthalmopathy. General observations from the study: With a median lead of roughly 6.2 months before onset, the model predicted ophthalmopathy. Most thyroid clonotypes expanded above 0.001 appeared in blood too.

The chain joins TRBV3-1 to TRBJ1-5; 8 bases are shared with TRBD1. The material sequenced was blood. The receptor was isolated from a man younger than 40 with Graves' hyperthyroidism that later progressed to Graves' ophthalmopathy. Here the CDR3 DNA reads TGTGCCAGCAGCCAAGATGGACAGGGTTATGATCAGCCCCAGCATTTT. This codes for CASSQDGQGYDQPQHF.